The rows below give T cell receptor beta chains drawn from one sample of a study of T-cell reconstitution after alpha-beta-depleted transplantation in children. MiXCR, run by TCRdb on the PCR reads, gives a single entry per CDR3 protein. The repertoire consists of approximately 500,000 distinct CDR3 sequences, with 10% to 13% occurring once and the leading ten covering 2%. This specimen was PBMCs, taken before TCRalphabeta/CD19-depleted stem cell transplant. These receptors all stem from a child aged 2-15 years with inherited bone marrow failure, due to receive a stem cell transplant. The CDR3 runs from the conserved cysteine through the conserved F or W. The D gene is left open where the match is weak. Not every row has a clone size; where given, it reads once, few, many or a size class.

d_gene	abundance	v_gene	j_gene	CDR3aa	CDR3nt
TRBD2	many	TRBV4-3	TRBJ2-1	CASSQKETSGTQFF	TGCGCCAGCAGCCAAAAGGAGACTAGCGGGACGCAGTTCTTC
-	many	TRBV27	TRBJ2-7	CASSLRQSSEQYF	TGTGCCAGCAGTTTACGGCAGTCGAGCGAGCAGTACTTC
-	many	TRBV4-3	TRBJ2-1	CASSQARSGRYNEQFF	TGCGCCAGCAGCCAAGCCCGGTCGGGACGTTACAATGAGCAGTTCTTC
-	many	TRBV7-9	TRBJ2-3	CASSLLGNLQNTQYF	TGTGCCAGCAGCTTATTGGGAAACCTACAGAATACGCAGTATTTT
-	many	TRBV4-1	TRBJ2-5	CASSQARGQEETQYF	TGCGCCAGCAGCCAGGCGAGAGGGCAGGAAGAGACCCAGTACTTC
-	few	TRBV7-2	TRBJ2-1	CASSLAVGENEQFF	TGTGCCAGCAGCTTAGCGGTCGGAGAGAATGAGCAGTTCTTC
TRBD2	-	TRBV7-2	TRBJ2-3	CASSLAGTSGRARQYF	TGTGCCAGCAGCTTAGCCGGGACTAGCGGGAGGGCAAGGCAGTATTTT
-	-	TRBV15	TRBJ2-1	CATSREGGAAPYNEQFF	TGTGCCACCAGCAGAGAGGGCGGGGCCGCTCCTTACAATGAGCAGTTCTTC
TRBD2	many	TRBV6-2/TRBV6-3	TRBJ2-2	CASKTSGSATGELFF	TGTGCCAGCAAAACTAGCGGGAGCGCCACCGGGGAGCTGTTTTTT
-	-	TRBV4-1	TRBJ2-5	CASSQGTSQLETQYF	TGCGCCAGCAGCCAGGGGACTTCACAGCTAGAGACCCAGTACTTC
-	many	TRBV20-1	TRBJ1-5	CSASPLQGQPQHF	TGCAGTGCTAGTCCTTTGCAGGGACAGCCCCAGCATTTT
-	few	TRBV20-1	TRBJ1-1	CSAALNTEAFF	TGCAGTGCGGCCCTGAACACTGAAGCTTTCTTT
TRBD1	many	TRBV6-1	TRBJ1-3	CASRAIPGQGTGNTIYF	TGTGCCAGCAGGGCGATTCCGGGACAGGGAACCGGAAACACCATATATTTT
-	-	TRBV23-1	TRBJ1-2	CASTNSECGYTF	TGCGCCAGCACCAATTCAGAATGTGGCTACACCTTC
-	many	TRBV5-1	TRBJ1-1	CASSLAQPENTEAFF	TGCGCCAGCAGCTTGGCCCAACCGGAGAACACTGAAGCTTTCTTT
TRBD1	few	TRBV15	TRBJ1-3	CATSRGTPGQFIVSENTIYF	TGTGCCACCAGCAGGGGTACGCCGGGACAGTTTATCGTGTCGGAGAACACCATATATTTT
-	many	TRBV10-3	TRBJ2-3	CAAGEDTQYF	TGTGCGGCAGGGGAGGATACGCAGTATTTT